This T cell receptor beta chain was obtained from a study of blood T cell repertoires in COVID-19. As for the study in general: T cells, B-cell-depleted T cells, or PBMCs provided the cDNA or gDNA that served as material.

CDR3 size: 13 residues. V was shortened by 3 bases and J by 10 bases, with 10 bases between the two germline ends. The germline gives CDR1 SGHTA, CDR2 FQGNSA. Produced via immunoSEQ multiplex PCR; TCRdb's table is partial and in-frame only. Altogether more than 150,000 clones are present, under 90% being singletons, with the ten largest covering 0.5% to 0.65%. This clone has more than one count but fewer than ten. The V call is TRBV7-2, the J call TRBJ1-6; perhaps TRBD1 as D (6 bases). Sequenced input: peripheral blood. The receptor's source is a man aged 55-75 years with acute or convalescent COVID-19. The DNA for the CDR3 is TGTGCCAGCAGCTTCACAGGGACCTCACCCCTCCACTTT. It specifies CASSFTGTSPLHF.